This is a list of T cell receptor beta chains from one sample in a study of shared clonotypes between healthy human individuals. Produced via immunoSEQ multiplex PCR; TCRdb's table is partial and in-frame only. The sample includes some 2,100,000 clones, roughly 91% of them seen just once. Sequencing was performed on naive CD8+ T cells from PBMCs. These receptors were taken from a man aged 18 to 30 in good health. Some clones in this sample may be carry-over from other donors' samples. CDR3s include the opening cysteine and the closing phenylalanine or tryptophan. A D gene is named only where the DNA matches it firmly.

j_call: TRBJ2-7; v_call: TRBV11-2; d_call: -; cdr3_aa: CASSLVGTLYEQYF
j_call: TRBJ2-3; v_call: TRBV4-1; d_call: -; cdr3_aa: CASSQDHPSTARAGTQYF
j_call: TRBJ1-5; v_call: TRBV7-8; d_call: -; cdr3_aa: CASSLSGSGGNQPQHF
j_call: TRBJ2-2; v_call: TRBV7-7; d_call: -; cdr3_aa: CASSPEVVTGELFF
j_call: TRBJ2-7; v_call: TRBV19; d_call: TRBD1; cdr3_aa: CASKPGGEYEQYF
j_call: TRBJ2-7; v_call: TRBV7-9; d_call: TRBD2; cdr3_aa: CASRGQAGPQSYEQYF
j_call: TRBJ2-7; v_call: TRBV9; d_call: TRBD2; cdr3_aa: CASSGYTASGRPYEQYF
j_call: TRBJ1-2; v_call: TRBV27; d_call: -; cdr3_aa: CASTTRGTDYGYTF
j_call: TRBJ2-2; v_call: TRBV9; d_call: -; cdr3_aa: CASSVGQGYTGELFF
j_call: TRBJ2-3; v_call: TRBV10-3; d_call: -; cdr3_aa: CAINGTDTQYF
j_call: TRBJ2-1; v_call: TRBV5-1; d_call: TRBD2; cdr3_aa: CASSSSGSPYNEQFF
j_call: TRBJ2-7; v_call: TRBV29-1; d_call: -; cdr3_aa: CSVLSNYEQYF
j_call: TRBJ2-1; v_call: TRBV19; d_call: -; cdr3_aa: CASSPLRSSYNEQFF
j_call: TRBJ2-7; v_call: TRBV7-9; d_call: -; cdr3_aa: CASSGRTGRALGGIYEQYF
j_call: TRBJ2-6; v_call: TRBV29-1; d_call: -; cdr3_aa: CSVLNRDGEDSGANVLTF
j_call: TRBJ1-1; v_call: TRBV28; d_call: -; cdr3_aa: CASSFSRRTEAFF
j_call: TRBJ1-3; v_call: TRBV7-9; d_call: -; cdr3_aa: CASSRLGGNSGNTIYF